This T cell receptor beta chain emerged from a study of cytomegalovirus exposure and HLA in healthy donors. CDR1 SNHLY and CDR2 FYNNEI come from the germline V gene. The CDR3 totals 17 residues. V lost 4 bases to trimming and J lost 1 base; unmatched junction nucleotides: 10. The study's findings and limits: In a later analysis, a genetic analysis reported fewer productive-TCR N-insertions in an Asian-associated ancestry cluster than the cohort average.

This clone was counted a single time. The antigen remains unidentified. The PCR made use of 60 Vbeta and 13 Jbeta primers. Original methodology: The count from a later analysis was tens of millions of unique TCR beta chains, about 10 million of them shared. The protocol was immunoSEQ multiplex PCR, while the TCRdb copy is restricted to in-frame clones and leaves out a portion. That table gives V, J and clone size, and the DNA gave D and trimming. The sample consists of 150,000 or so clones, 80% of them appearing once. Samples came from healthy bone marrow donors. The sequencing input was PBMCs. The chain carries TRBV2 and TRBJ1-1; TRBD1 matches at 9 bases. The source is a middle-aged woman in good health and CMV-seropositive. CDR3 residues: CASSADRGSGTNTEAFF. CDR3 bases: TGTGCCAGCAGTGCGGACAGGGGATCGGGGACGAACACTGAAGCTTTCTTT.